Listed below are T cell receptor beta chains from one sample, sequenced in a study of T cell responses to AZD1222 COVID-19 vaccine. The protocol was immunoSEQ multiplex PCR, while the TCRdb copy is restricted to in-frame clones and leaves out a portion. The sample records fewer than 120,000 clones, around 81% being singletons. Specimen: peripheral blood, collected on day 0 of AZD1222 vaccination. These receptors were collected from an adult in good health. The CDR3 runs from the conserved cysteine through the conserved F or W. Each record gives: V gene, clone size, J gene, D gene, CDR3 DNA, CDR3 protein. D genes are given only for firm matches. Clone size, where shown, is once, few, many, or a class for clones that have expanded.

TRBV10-2,-,TRBJ1-2,TRBD1,TGCGCCAGCAGCGTCACAGGGGACTATGGCTACACCTTC,CASSVTGDYGYTF
TRBV28,-,TRBJ1-1,-,TGTGCCAGCAGTTTAGGCCGTTTGAACACTGAAGCTTTCTTT,CASSLGRLNTEAFF
TRBV2,-,TRBJ2-7,TRBD1,TGTGCCAGCAGTGAAGGGGGGGACAGGGGGTACGAGCAGTACTTC,CASSEGGDRGYEQYF
TRBV24-1,-,TRBJ2-1,TRBD2,TGTGCCACCAGTGATTTCGGGCTAGCGGGCTCCTCGTCTCTCAATGAGCAGTTCTTC,CATSDFGLAGSSSLNEQFF
TRBV10-3,-,TRBJ1-6,-,TGTGCCATCAGATCATCAATGATAAATAATTCACCCCTCCACTTT,CAIRSSMINNSPLHF
TRBV5-1,few,TRBJ2-7,TRBD2,TGCGCCAGCAGCAGGAGCGGGAGGCTCTACGAGCAGTACTTC,CASSRSGRLYEQYF
TRBV25-1,-,TRBJ2-2,TRBD1,TGTGCCAGCAGTTCCTTCCCTCAGGGGGTGAACACCGGGGAGCTGTTTTTT,CASSSFPQGVNTGELFF
TRBV12-3/TRBV12-4,-,TRBJ1-5,-,TGTGCCAGCAGTTTAAGGGACAATCAGCCCCAGCATTTT,CASSLRDNQPQHF
TRBV18,-,TRBJ2-3,TRBD2,TGTGCCAGCTCACCACCTGGACTAGCGGGAAGCACAGATACGCAGTATTTT,CASSPPGLAGSTDTQYF
TRBV9,-,TRBJ2-3,-,TGTGCCAGCAGCGTAGTTCAAGGGGCTTTTACAGATACGCAGTATTTT,CASSVVQGAFTDTQYF
TRBV19,once,TRBJ2-5,TRBD2,TGTGCCAGTAGTAAAACTAGCGGAAACCAAGAGACCCAGTACTTC,CASSKTSGNQETQYF
TRBV5-4,-,TRBJ1-2,TRBD1,TGTGCCAGCAGCTTACCCGGGACAGATGGCTACACCTTC,CASSLPGTDGYTF
TRBV18,-,TRBJ2-1,TRBD1,TGTGCCAGCTCAAGACAGGGTTCCTACAATGAGCAGTTCTTC,CASSRQGSYNEQFF
TRBV19,-,TRBJ1-5,TRBD1,TGTGCCAGTAGTTCGAGACAGGGGATCAATAGCAATCAGCCCCAGCATTTT,CASSSRQGINSNQPQHF
TRBV18,-,TRBJ1-6,TRBD1,TGTGCCAGCTCACCTGGGCAGGGGGTAGTGGATTCACCCCTCCACTTT,CASSPGQGVVDSPLHF
TRBV7-9,few,TRBJ1-2,TRBD1,TGTGCCAGCAGCCCGGGACAGATCTATGGCTACACCTTC,CASSPGQIYGYTF
TRBV24-1,-,TRBJ2-1,-,TGTGCCACCAGTGATTGGGACGGGGCCTACAATGAGCAGTTCTTC,CATSDWDGAYNEQFF
TRBV5-4,-,TRBJ1-1,TRBD1,TGTGCCAGCAGCCCACAGGGGTTTAACACTGAAGCTTTCTTT,CASSPQGFNTEAFF
TRBV5-1,few,TRBJ2-7,TRBD1,TGCGCCAGCAGCTGGAGACAGGGGGCCAACGAGCAGTACTTC,CASSWRQGANEQYF
TRBV27,-,TRBJ2-2,TRBD2,TGTGCCAGCAGTTTATATCGCCTAGCGGGACACACCGGGGAGCTGTTTTTT,CASSLYRLAGHTGELFF
TRBV28,-,TRBJ2-7,-,TGTGCCAGCAGCCAACCTCGTTTCGGTAGGGGAATCTACGAGCAGTACTTC,CASSQPRFGRGIYEQYF
TRBV7-6,-,TRBJ1-6,TRBD1,TGTGCCAGCAGCCGAATGACAGGGGATAATTCACCCCTCCACTTT,CASSRMTGDNSPLHF
TRBV21-1,-,TRBJ2-7,-,TGTGCCAGCAGCAAGTCACACCCTGACAGGGATCGAGCTGTACTATACGAGCAGTACTTC,CASSKSHPDRDRAVLYEQYF
TRBV27,-,TRBJ2-1,TRBD1,TGTGCCAGCAGAGACGCTCGGGACAGGGATAGGAATGAGCAGTTCTTC,CASRDARDRDRNEQFF
TRBV7-9,-,TRBJ2-3,-,TGTGCCAGCAGCTTAGGCCAGGGGCGCACAGATACGCAGTATTTT,CASSLGQGRTDTQYF
TRBV6-5,few,TRBJ2-1,TRBD1,TGTGCCAGCAGTAGGGACAGGGGACGTTACAATGAGCAGTTCTTC,CASSRDRGRYNEQFF
TRBV27,once,TRBJ1-1,-,TGTGCCAGCAGCCTAAGGGAGAACACTGAAGCTTTCTTT,CASSLRENTEAFF
TRBV5-1,once,TRBJ2-3,TRBD2,TGCGCCAGCAGCACTAGCGGGAGAACAGATACGCAGTATTTT,CASSTSGRTDTQYF
TRBV6-2/TRBV6-3,-,TRBJ1-1,TRBD1,TGTGCCAGCAGTTACCCGACAGGGCGGACTGAAGCTTTCTTT,CASSYPTGRTEAFF
TRBV28,-,TRBJ1-1,-,TGTGCCAGCAGTTCTCCAGGGACTGACTCAAAAGCTTTCTTT,CASSSPGTDSKAFF
TRBV5-1,-,TRBJ1-4,-,TGCGCCAGCAGCGGGGCAGCCAGAAATGAAAAACTGTTTTTT,CASSGAARNEKLFF
TRBV11-3,-,TRBJ2-1,TRBD2,TGTGCCAGCAGCTCGAAGGGACTAGCGGGGGGAAATGAGCAGTTCTTC,CASSSKGLAGGNEQFF
TRBV10-2,-,TRBJ2-3,-,TGCGCCAGCAGTGAGCTATTAGCGGTTAGCACAGATACGCAGTATTTT,CASSELLAVSTDTQYF
TRBV6-4,-,TRBJ2-7,TRBD1,TGTGCCAGCAGTGACGACGGGGACAGGGACGAGCAGTACTTC,CASSDDGDRDEQYF
TRBV10-3,-,TRBJ2-3,TRBD1,TGTGCCATCAGTGAGTCGACAGGGAGCACAGATACGCAGTATTTT,CAISESTGSTDTQYF
TRBV19,few,TRBJ2-7,TRBD2,TGTGCCAGTAGTATAAAGCCCGGGGGGACCTACGAGCAGTACTTC,CASSIKPGGTYEQYF
TRBV6-2/TRBV6-3,once,TRBJ1-5,-,TGTGCCAGCAGTTACCAAGGCCCGGCAGGGGGCAATCAGCCCCAGCATTTT,CASSYQGPAGGNQPQHF
TRBV29-1,-,TRBJ1-1,-,TGCAGCGTTGAACTGGGCACGTGGAACACTGAAGCTTTCTTT,CSVELGTWNTEAFF
TRBV7-6,-,TRBJ1-6,-,TGTGCCAGCAGCTTAGAAAGCCCGTGGGATTCACCCCTCCACTTT,CASSLESPWDSPLHF
TRBV7-2,-,TRBJ1-4,-,TGTGCCAGCAGCTTAGAGATGGCAGTGAGTGAAAAACTGTTTTTT,CASSLEMAVSEKLFF
TRBV7-9,-,TRBJ2-7,-,TGTGCCAGCAGGCCCCAGGGAGCTAACGAGCAGTACTTC,CASRPQGANEQYF
TRBV4-3,-,TRBJ2-3,-,TGCGCCAGCAGCCAGACCTCCTTGGGTCTTCTAAGCACAGATACGCAGTATTTT,CASSQTSLGLLSTDTQYF
TRBV5-4,few,TRBJ1-2,-,TGTGCCAGCAGCTCCGGGACCCAAAAAGGCTACACCTTC,CASSSGTQKGYTF
TRBV28,-,TRBJ1-6,-,TGTGCCAGCATCCTCCTCCCCCCAGGGGCGGCTTCACCCCTCCACTTT,CASILLPPGAASPLHF
TRBV28,-,TRBJ2-7,-,TGTGCCAGCAAAAGTCCTATCTCCTACGAGCAGTACTTC,CASKSPISYEQYF
TRBV5-5,-,TRBJ2-6,TRBD1,TGTGCCAGCAGGATCTCCGGGACAGGGAGGTTTGGGGCCAACGTCCTGACTTTC,CASRISGTGRFGANVLTF
TRBV7-2,-,TRBJ1-2,-,TGTGCCAGCAGCTTAAGGGGCCCTCCACTGGATGGCTACACCTTC,CASSLRGPPLDGYTF